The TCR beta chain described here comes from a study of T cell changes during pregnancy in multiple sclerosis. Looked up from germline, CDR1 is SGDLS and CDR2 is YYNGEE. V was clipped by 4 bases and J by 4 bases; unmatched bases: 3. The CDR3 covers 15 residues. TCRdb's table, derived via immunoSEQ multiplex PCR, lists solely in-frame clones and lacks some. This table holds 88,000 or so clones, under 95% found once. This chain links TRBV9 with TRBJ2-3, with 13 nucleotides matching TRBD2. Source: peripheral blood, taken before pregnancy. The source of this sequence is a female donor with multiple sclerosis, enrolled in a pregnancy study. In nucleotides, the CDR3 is TGTGCCAGCAGCACTACTAGCGGGGGGGCAGATACGCAGTATTTT. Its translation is CASSTTSGGADTQYF.